The 18 T cell receptor beta chains listed next were all sequenced from one sample in a study of blood T cell repertoires in COVID-19. Repertoires were generated with immunoSEQ multiplex PCR, while TCRdb's copy carries only in-frame clones and drops some. The sample has approximately 490,000 clones; about 85% are singletons. Sequencing was performed on PBMCs or T cells enriched from blood (not recorded which). The receptors shown here come from a woman between 18 and 29 years old who had recovered from COVID-19.

The CDR3 DNA reads TGCGCCAGCAGCTTGGTGACAGGCCCCACAGATAACTATGGCTACACCTTC. Its protein is CASSLVTGPTDNYGYTF. The chain has TRBV5-1 and TRBJ1-2, with D possibly TRBD1 on 6 matching bases. Trimming pared 0 bases from V and 1 base from J, leaving 16 bases between. This CDR3 is built from 17 residues. Germline V gene sequence: CDR1 SGHRS, CDR2 YFSETQ. Full variable domain (rest looked up from reference TRBV5-1 and TRBJ1-2): KAGVTQTPRYLIKTRGQQVTLSCSPISGHRSVSWYQQTPGQGLQFLFEYFSETQRNKGNFPGRFSGRQFSNSRSEMNVSTLELGDSALYLCASSLVTGPTDNYGYTFGSGTRLTVV.

V is TRBV19 and J is TRBJ1-2; 7 bases line up with TRBD1. Germline loops: CDR1 LNHDA, CDR2 SQIVND (reference sequence). V dropped 5 bases and J dropped 4; count of bases not matched to a gene: 10. The CDR3 covers 15 residues. For the CDR3, the DNA is TGTGCCAGTAGTCCCCCCGGCGGGACAGTCTATGGCTACACCTTC. Translated: CASSPPGGTVYGYTF.

The V and J genes are TRBV15 and TRBJ1-5, with a tentative D call TRBD1 (6 bases). Germline V lookup: CDR1 LNHNV, CDR2 YYDKDF (reference sequence). V was clipped by 4 bases and J by 4 bases, with 17 bases between them. This CDR3 contains 16 residues. The CDR3 nucleotides read TGTGCCACCAGCAAGGAGCGGGGGCGATCTAATCAGCCCCAGCATTTT. Its translation: CATSKERGRSNQPQHF. The full variable domain, with the rest looked up from reference TRBV15 and TRBJ1-5, is DAMVIQNPRYQVTQFGKPVTLSCSQTLNHNVMYWYQQKSSQAPKLLFHYYDKDFNNEADTPDNFQSRRPNTSFCFLDIRSPGLGDTAMYLCATSKERGRSNQPQHFGDGTRLSIL.

In this sample, this clone turned up once. A junction end diverges from the germline sequence, so it may reflect a read error. The rearrangement links TRBV18 to TRBJ1-1; 7 bases are a match to TRBD1. The germline V gene has CDR1 KGHSH and CDR2 LQKENI. The CDR3 contains 14 residues. The CDR3 loop is CASSPQGLNTEAFF. CDR3 DNA sequence: TGTGCCAGCTCTCCACAGGGGCTGAACACTGAAGCTTTCTTT.

CDR3: CSVDTGTGDYEQYF. The CDR3 DNA sequence: TGCAGCGTTGATACCGGGACAGGGGACTACGAGCAGTACTTC. V is TRBV29-1 and J is TRBJ2-7, with 10 nucleotides matching TRBD1. This CDR3 is 14 amino acids long. V lost 3 bases, J lost 3 bases, and 5 bases stayed unmatched. The germline V gene encodes CDR1 SQVTM and CDR2 ANQGSEA.

The rearrangement uses TRBV11-2 and TRBJ2-1; 10 bases line up with TRBD1. CDR3 size: 17 residues. Per germline, CDR1 SGHAT and CDR2 FQNNGV. The V segment lost 6 bases and the J segment 1 base; nucleotides outside the gene matches: 9. CDR3 region: CASRSIGQGVSYNEQFF. The CDR3 region has the DNA TGTGCCAGCAGGTCAATCGGACAGGGGGTTTCCTACAATGAGCAGTTCTTC.

V is TRBV7-2 and J is TRBJ2-1; TRBD2 matches 9 bases. In germline, CDR1 is SGHTA, CDR2 FQGNSA. The CDR3 sequence is 15 residues long. Trimming took 4 bases from V and 4 from J; bases not matched to a gene: 5. Here the CDR3 DNA reads TGTGCCAGCAGCTATAGCGGGGGCCCATACAATGAGCAGTTCTTC. Translation gives CASSYSGGPYNEQFF.

The chain is built from TRBV2 and TRBJ2-3, with 11 bases lining up with TRBD1. The trim removed 8 bases at V and 5 bases at J, leaving 3 bases unmatched. The CDR3 sequence is 13 residues long. Germline V gene data show CDR1 as SNHLY and CDR2 as FYNNEI. CDR3 sequence: CASGQGARDTQYF. CDR3 nucleotides: TGTGCCAGCGGACAGGGGGCTAGAGATACGCAGTATTTT.

The chain combines TRBV5-4 with TRBJ2-3; 12 bases are a match to TRBD2. This CDR3 is 16 amino acids long. J lost 6 bases, V lost 2 bases, and 7 bases had no gene match. In germline, CDR1 is SGHNT, CDR2 YYREEE (reference sequence). The CDR3 DNA is TGTGCCAGCAGCTTACCGACTAGCGGGGGCGGGGATACGCAGTATTTT. This translates into CASSLPTSGGGDTQYF.

This chain connects TRBV9 to TRBJ2-7; D remains ambiguous. This CDR3 is built from 13 residues. Germline lookup yields CDR1 SGDLS and CDR2 YYNGEE. Trimming removed 3 bases at V and 6 bases at J, with 13 bases between. The CDR3 loop is CASSAGAPGEQYF. The CDR3 bases are TGTGCCAGCAGCGCCGGAGCGCCCGGCGAGCAGTACTTC.

V and J are TRBV6-5 and TRBJ1-3; the D is unclear. This CDR3 contains 15 residues. Trimming took off 5 bases at V and 0 bases at J, with 11 bases between the two ends. Germline lookup yields CDR1 MNHEY and CDR2 SVGAGI. The CDR3 here is CASSKHISSGNTIYF. The CDR3 coding sequence is TGTGCCAGCAGTAAACACATAAGCTCTGGAAACACCATATATTTT.

The rearrangement joins TRBV27 to TRBJ2-3; 9 bases line up with TRBD2. Germline CDR1 MNHEY, CDR2 SMNVEV (reference sequence). The CDR3 spans 17 residues. V trimming: 5 bases; J trimming: 2 bases; junction bases outside the gene matches: 11. The CDR3 here is CASSPWTSAYFTDTQYF. In DNA, the CDR3 is TGTGCCAGCAGTCCCTGGACTAGCGCATACTTCACAGATACGCAGTATTTT.

V usage is TRBV7-9 and J usage is TRBJ2-1; unclear D gene. Germline CDR1 and CDR2: SEHNR and FQNEAQ (reference sequence). V dropped 5 bases and J dropped 1 base, with 6 bases sitting between them. The CDR3 consists of 13 residues. The CDR3 reads CASSPRSYNEQFF. DNA of the CDR3: TGTGCCAGCAGCCCCCGGTCCTACAATGAGCAGTTCTTC.

This clone was counted once. The V call is TRBV25-1, the J call TRBJ2-7; 11 nucleotides align to TRBD1. CDR1 and CDR2 from the germline V gene are MGHDK and SYGVNS. After removal of 6 bases from V and 1 base from J, the junction contained 2 bases not matched to a gene. The CDR3 has 14 amino acids. CDR3 coding DNA: TGTGCCAGCAGGGGGACAGGGGGATCCTACGAGCAGTACTTC. Translating gives CASRGTGGSYEQYF.

Ten or more counts support this clone. This rearrangement joins TRBV3-1 (or the pseudogene TRBV3-2) to TRBJ1-2; a weak D match, TRBD1 (5 bases). The V gene lost 4 bases and the J gene lost 6 bases, with 12 bases spanning the gap. Germline V gene sequence: CDR1 LGHDT, CDR2 YNNKEL (reference sequence). The CDR3 has 13 amino acids. The CDR3 spells CASSRRGTDGYTF. Here the CDR3 DNA reads TGTGCCAGCAGCCGTCGGGGGACGGATGGCTACACCTTC.

The chain couples TRBV28 to TRBJ1-2; maybe TRBD1 (5 bases). V was clipped by 2 bases and J by 5 bases, with 15 bases between them. The germline CDR1 and CDR2 sequences are MDHEN and SYDVKM. CDR3 length: 15 residues. The CDR3 sequence: CASSLVQGYEYGYTF. The DNA for the CDR3 is TGTGCCAGCAGTTTAGTGCAGGGCTACGAGTATGGCTACACCTTC.

The V call is TRBV5-4, the J call TRBJ1-6; 9 bases are a match to TRBD1. The germline CDR1 and CDR2 sequences are SGHNT and YYREEE (reference sequence). The ends lost 4 bases at V and 5 bases at J; junction bases unmatched: 10. The CDR3 loop spans 17 amino acids. The CDR3 bases are TGTGCCAGCAGCCCTGGGACAGGGCGAGTAGATAATTCACCCCTCCACTTT. Amino acid sequence: CASSPGTGRVDNSPLHF.

The chain uses TRBV7-2 and TRBJ2-1, with 7 bases identical to TRBD2. The germline V gene has CDR1 SGHTA and CDR2 FQGNSA. CDR3 length: 15 residues. The ends lost 1 base at V and 7 bases at J; junction bases unmatched: 7. This chain's CDR3 is CASSLEGMRGNEQFF. The DNA for the CDR3 is TGTGCCAGCAGCTTAGAGGGAATGCGGGGGAATGAGCAGTTCTTC.